Listed below are T cell receptor beta chains from one sample, sequenced in a study of blood T cell repertoires in COVID-19. Method: immunoSEQ multiplex PCR; TCRdb's copy keeps in-frame clones and lacks some. The sample records 150,000 or so clones, around 87% being singletons. The sample taken for sequencing was peripheral blood. The source of these receptors is an elderly man with acute or convalescent COVID-19. Each CDR3 is given with its conserved first and last residue. D genes are given only for firm matches. Some rows have no size entry. The others give once, few or many, or a class for an expanded clone.

TRBV9	NA	TRBD1	TRBJ1-2	TGTGCCAGCAGCGGCTTGAGGGACAGGGGACCCTATGGCTACACCTTC	CASSGLRDRGPYGYTF
TRBV9	NA	NA	TRBJ2-7	TGTGCCAGCAGCCGGGACACGAACTTATACGAGCAGTACTTC	CASSRDTNLYEQYF
TRBV5-1	NA	NA	TRBJ1-3	TGCGCCAGCAGCGGCGACGGAGGGATGGGAAACACCATATATTTT	CASSGDGGMGNTIYF
TRBV19	NA	NA	TRBJ2-2	TGTGCCAGTAGTAAACCTCAAGGGGGAGTGGGGGCCGGGGAGCTGTTTTTT	CASSKPQGGVGAGELFF
TRBV5-1	NA	TRBD1	TRBJ1-4	TGCGCCAGCAGTCGGACAGGGTCTAATGAAAAACTGTTTTTT	CASSRTGSNEKLFF
TRBV7-2	NA	NA	TRBJ2-1	TGTGCCAGCAGAAGGGGAACAGGGTGGGTCAATGAGCAGTTCTTC	CASRRGTGWVNEQFF
TRBV5-1	NA	TRBD2	TRBJ2-5	TGCGCCAGCAGCTTGGGGGGACTAGCGGGAGCGGGAGAGACCCAGTACTTC	CASSLGGLAGAGETQYF
TRBV27	NA	NA	TRBJ2-5	TGTGCCAGCAGCATACGGTCCTACCAAGAGACCCAGTACTTC	CASSIRSYQETQYF
TRBV19	NA	NA	TRBJ1-2	TGTGCCAGTAGTATGCGAGGTTCTGGCTACACCTTC	CASSMRGSGYTF
TRBV7-2	NA	TRBD1	TRBJ1-2	TGTGCCAGCAGCTTAGTGGGGGGACAGGGGGCTCGCTATGGCTACACCTTC	CASSLVGGQGARYGYTF
TRBV15	once	TRBD1	TRBJ1-2	TGTGCCACCAGCAGAGATTCCCAGGGGGCTGCCTATGGCTACACCTTC	CATSRDSQGAAYGYTF
TRBV6-5	once	NA	TRBJ1-6	TGTGCCAGCAGATCGGGAGTATCCTATAATTCACCCCTCCACTTT	CASRSGVSYNSPLHF
TRBV28	NA	TRBD1	TRBJ1-1	TGTGCCAGCAGTGCCCCAGGGGGTTGGACTGAAGCTTTCTTT	CASSAPGGWTEAFF
TRBV19	NA	NA	TRBJ1-2	TGTGCCAGTAGCCCATGGGCAGGGGAAGGCTATGGCTACACCTTC	CASSPWAGEGYGYTF
TRBV29-1	NA	TRBD2	TRBJ2-1	TGCAGCGCGACTAGCGGGAGCGGCAATGAGCAGTTCTTC	CSATSGSGNEQFF
TRBV21-1	NA	NA	TRBJ2-1	TGTGCCAGCAGCGAACTAGCGATTCTTACCTACAATGAGCAGTTCTTC	CASSELAILTYNEQFF
TRBV5-1	NA	NA	TRBJ1-4	TGCGCCAGCAGCTTGGCCGGACTGTATGAAAAACTGTTTTTT	CASSLAGLYEKLFF
TRBV2	NA	NA	TRBJ2-7	TGTGCCAGCAGTAAAGAGGTGAGACAGAAGGACTTC	CASSKEVRQKDF
TRBV5-1	NA	TRBD1	TRBJ1-2	TGCGCCAGCAGCTTTAACGGACAGGGCCTTTCCTATGGCTACACCTTC	CASSFNGQGLSYGYTF
TRBV5-4	NA	NA	TRBJ2-7	TGTGCCAGCAGCTTGGGGCAGGGAATCTACGAGCAGTACTTC	CASSLGQGIYEQYF
TRBV19	once	TRBD1	TRBJ2-7	TGTGCCAGTAGCAGACGGACAGGGTTACGCGAGCAGTACTTC	CASSRRTGLREQYF
TRBV18	NA	NA	TRBJ1-4	TGTGCCAGCTCACCTCAGACAACTAATGAAAAACTGTTTTTT	CASSPQTTNEKLFF
TRBV3-1/TRBV3-2	once	NA	TRBJ2-3	TGTGCCAGCAGCCCGGGGGATACGCAGTATTTT	CASSPGDTQYF
TRBV3-1/TRBV3-2	few	TRBD1	TRBJ2-5	TGTGCCAGCAGCCCAGGGACAGGGATGTACCAAGAGACCCAGTACTTC	CASSPGTGMYQETQYF
TRBV11-2	NA	TRBD1	TRBJ1-3	TGTGCCAGCAGCTTTGGACAGGCGACCAGGGACACCATATATTTT	CASSFGQATRDTIYF
TRBV10-3	NA	NA	TRBJ1-6	TGTGCCATCAGGCCCCCGGGTGAATCACCCCTCCACTTT	CAIRPPGESPLHF
TRBV30	NA	NA	TRBJ1-4	TGTGCCTGGAGCCTTGACAGGAGGAATGAAAAACTGTTTTTT	CAWSLDRRNEKLFF
TRBV19	NA	TRBD1	TRBJ2-7	TGTGCCAGTAGTCCCCAGCCGGGACAGGGGGCAAGGGAGCAGTACTTC	CASSPQPGQGAREQYF
TRBV2	once	NA	TRBJ1-1	TGTGCCAGCAGTGATCAGGGGTTCACTGAAGCTTTCTTT	CASSDQGFTEAFF
TRBV7-9	NA	TRBD2	TRBJ2-3	TGTGCCAGCAGCCCCGGGACTAGCGGGAGAGCCAGCACAGATACGCAGTATTTT	CASSPGTSGRASTDTQYF
TRBV12-5	NA	NA	TRBJ1-1	TGTGCTAGTGGCCCACCGGGGGGGCTTCGTGAAGCTTTCTTT	CASGPPGGLREAFF
TRBV3-1/TRBV3-2	NA	TRBD1	TRBJ1-2	TGTGCCAGCAGCCAACGATCCGGGACAGCTAACTATGGCTACACCTTC	CASSQRSGTANYGYTF
TRBV7-9	NA	NA	TRBJ1-1	TGTGCCAGCAGCTTATCAGCGGACACTGAAGCTTTCTTT	CASSLSADTEAFF
TRBV7-2	NA	NA	TRBJ2-7	TGTGCCAGCAGCACCTCACTCGTCGCCACTTCTTACGAGCAGTACTTC	CASSTSLVATSYEQYF
TRBV28	NA	TRBD1	TRBJ1-1	TGTGCCAGCACCTGGACAGGGGACACCACTGAAGCTTTCTTT	CASTWTGDTTEAFF
TRBV28	once	TRBD1	TRBJ1-3	TGTGCCAGCAGTTTCAAAAACCCCCTCCTCCCCTCGGGACAGGGGGGTCCGGGAAACACCATATATTTT	CASSFKNPLLPSGQGGPGNTIYF
TRBV11-1	once	TRBD2	TRBJ2-7	TGTGCCAGCAGCCCCCAGCGGGGTGGCTACGAGCAGTACTTC	CASSPQRGGYEQYF
TRBV11-3	NA	TRBD2	TRBJ2-7	TGTGCCAGCAGCCCACCGGCGGGGGACGAGCAGTACTTC	CASSPPAGDEQYF
TRBV5-1	NA	NA	TRBJ1-2	TGCGCCAGCAGAAGCGGGGGATCGAACTATGGCTACACCTTC	CASRSGGSNYGYTF
TRBV5-1	once	TRBD1	TRBJ2-3	TGCGCCAGCAGCTCCCACAGGGGAACCACAGATACGCAGTATTTT	CASSSHRGTTDTQYF
TRBV30	NA	NA	TRBJ1-2	TGTGCCTGGAGTGTGACCGGGTTCGGCTACACCTTC	CAWSVTGFGYTF
TRBV3-1/TRBV3-2	NA	NA	TRBJ2-7	TGTGCCAGCAGCCAAACAGGGAACGAGCAGTACTTC	CASSQTGNEQYF
TRBV18	NA	TRBD1	TRBJ1-1	TGTGCCAGCTCACCCCAGGGGGCAAACACTGAAGCTTTCTTT	CASSPQGANTEAFF
TRBV19	once	TRBD1	TRBJ1-2	TGTGCCAGTACCTCGTCGAGAGGACAGGACTATGGCTACACCTTC	CASTSSRGQDYGYTF
TRBV18	NA	TRBD1	TRBJ1-1	TGTGCCAGCTCACCCGCGACAGGGGGGTTGAACACTGAAGCTTTCTTT	CASSPATGGLNTEAFF
TRBV5-6	NA	NA	TRBJ1-4	TGTGCCAGCAGCTCACGCGGACACACAACTAATGAAAAACTGTTTTTT	CASSSRGHTTNEKLFF
TRBV28	NA	TRBD2	TRBJ2-5	TGTGCCAGCAGTACGACTAGCGCGGGTGTCGAGACCCAGTACTTC	CASSTTSAGVETQYF
TRBV14	NA	TRBD2	TRBJ2-2	TGTGCCAGCAGCCCTCTGGGGGTAGCGGGAGTTACCGGGGAGCTGTTTTTT	CASSPLGVAGVTGELFF
TRBV7-2	NA	NA	TRBJ1-2	TGTGCCAGCAACCCCAGCCGGGTAGACTATGGCTACACCTTC	CASNPSRVDYGYTF
TRBV5-1	NA	TRBD2	TRBJ2-3	TGCGCCAGCAGCTTGCTGGCTAGCGGGAGGCTCACAGATACGCAGTATTTT	CASSLLASGRLTDTQYF